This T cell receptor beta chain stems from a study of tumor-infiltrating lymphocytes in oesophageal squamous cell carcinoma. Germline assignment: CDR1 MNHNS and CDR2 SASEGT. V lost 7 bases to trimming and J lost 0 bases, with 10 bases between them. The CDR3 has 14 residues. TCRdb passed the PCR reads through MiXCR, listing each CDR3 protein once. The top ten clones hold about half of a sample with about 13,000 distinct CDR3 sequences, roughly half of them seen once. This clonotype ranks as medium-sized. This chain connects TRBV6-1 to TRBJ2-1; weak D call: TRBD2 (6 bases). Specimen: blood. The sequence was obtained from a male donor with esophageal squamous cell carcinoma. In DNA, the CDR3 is TGTGCCAGCATCCCGACTAGCTCCTACAATGAGCAGTTCTTC. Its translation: CASIPTSSYNEQFF.